The clone carrying this TCR beta chain has just one count. Its specificity is not known. These data originate in a study of response to subunit inactivated influenza vaccine. Findings and caveats of the study: Each seasonal flu vaccination may recruit only limited new T cells, authors suggested.

MiXCR, applied by TCRdb to the RT-PCR reads, yields one record per CDR3 protein. The profile shows approximately 490,000 distinct CDR3 sequences, under 8.5% of them singletons. This clonotype was sampled from a man in his fifties or sixties who received an inactivated influenza vaccine. The input for sequencing was PBMCs from blood, taken less than 25 months after vaccination.

This CDR3 reads CTRSLWPRGGIVDTQYF. CDR3 nucleotide sequence: TGTACCCGCAGTTTATGGCCTCGCGGGGGGATAGTAGATACGCAGTATTTT. The rearrangement joins TRBV12-3 or TRBV12-4 to TRBJ2-3; 8 bases map to TRBD2. This CDR3 is 17 amino acids long.